One sample yielded the 24 T cell receptor beta chains listed below, sequenced in a study of OX40 agonist ivuxolimab in advanced cancers. Clones were read by immunoSEQ multiplex PCR, and TCRdb kept only the in-frame ones, dropping some. The table has 50,000 to 80,000 clones, 80% to 90% seen once; the top ten hold about 2.2%. Specimen: CD4+ or CD8+ T cells sorted from blood, collected in a trial of the OX40 agonist ivuxolimab. These receptors were collected from an adult with an advanced solid tumor such as melanoma, head and neck, liver or kidney cancer.

The chain links TRBV7-8 to TRBJ2-5; no clear D gene. This CDR3 contains 16 residues. V dropped 0 bases and J dropped 2 bases, with 13 bases sitting between them. From germline, CDR1 is SGHVS and CDR2 FQNEAQ. The CDR3 nucleotides are TGTGCCAGCAGCTTAGCGGTGGGAAGTCCGCAAGAGACCCAGTACTTC. Its protein is CASSLAVGSPQETQYF.

This clone was observed a handful of times. V usage is TRBV21-1 and J usage is TRBJ2-2. TRBV21-1 constitutes a pseudogene. The CDR3 totals 12 residues. This CDR3 reads CASSKEEGELFF. Written as DNA, the CDR3 is TGTGCCAGCAGCAAAGAGGAAGGGGAGCTGTTTTTT.

The chain uses TRBV10-2 and TRBJ2-5, with D perhaps matching TRBD1 or TRBD2 (6 bases each). Germline V gives CDR1 WSHSY, CDR2 SAAADI. Trimming shortened V by 6 bases and J by 5 bases, and 13 bases separated the two germline ends. The CDR3 length is 13 residues. DNA of the CDR3: TGCGCCAGCAGAGGGGGTGCGGGGGAGACCCAGTACTTC. Translation: CASRGGAGETQYF.

The rearrangement joins TRBV6-5 to TRBJ2-7; a possible D gene is TRBD2 (5 bases). Germline-derived CDR1 and CDR2 are MNHEY and SVGAGI. CDR3 length equals 14 residues. The ends were cut back, 6 bases at V and 2 bases at J, with 14 bases in the middle. This CDR3 reads CASRSGAQTYEQYF. The DNA for the CDR3 is TGTGCCAGCAGAAGCGGAGCCCAGACCTACGAGCAGTACTTC.

In nucleotides, the CDR3 is TGTGCCAGCAGCTTCCCTCCCGGGAAAAATCAGCCCCAGCATTTT. Translated: CASSFPPGKNQPQHF. The chain carries TRBV5-6 and TRBJ1-5; D not resolved. Germline CDR1 is SGHDT and CDR2 is YYEEEE. V was pared by 2 bases and J by 4 bases, with 13 bases between. The CDR3 spans 15 residues.

The J gene is TRBJ2-3, the V gene TRBV13; 12 nucleotides agree with TRBD2. Germline lookup yields CDR1 PRHDT and CDR2 FYEKMQ (reference sequence). This CDR3 has 17 residues. The trim removed 1 base at V and 7 bases at J, leaving 9 bases unmatched. Here the CDR3 reads CASSLVSLAGGPNTQYF. In DNA, the CDR3 is TGTGCCAGCAGCTTAGTTTCGCTAGCGGGGGGGCCAAATACGCAGTATTTT.

The sample holds a few counts of this clone. V and J are TRBV9 and TRBJ1-1; the D is unclear. V was trimmed by 4 bases and J by 5 bases, leaving 12 bases between them. There are 13 residues in the CDR3. From germline, CDR1 is SGDLS and CDR2 YYNGEE. DNA for the CDR3: TGTGCCAGCAGCCCTTGGATGGGAACTGAAGCTTTCTTT. Amino acids: CASSPWMGTEAFF.

J is TRBJ2-7 and V is TRBV30, with no clear D. Trimming took 3 bases from V and 2 from J, leaving 8 bases between them. CDR1 is GTSNPN and CDR2 is SVGIG in the germline V gene (reference sequence). This CDR3 comprises 12 residues. The CDR3 DNA follows: TGTGCCTGGAGGGGTCAGGCCTACGAGCAGTACTTC. Amino acids: CAWRGQAYEQYF.

This clone was seen a few times. The chain has TRBV7-2 and TRBJ2-7; D unclear. The ends were cut back, 4 bases at V and 0 bases at J, with 7 bases in the middle. The CDR3 runs to 13 residues. Germline V gene lookup returns CDR1 SGHTA and CDR2 FQGNSA. CDR3 residues: CASSSRSSYEQYF. The CDR3 nucleotides read TGTGCCAGCAGCTCCAGGAGCTCCTACGAGCAGTACTTC.

The gene calls are TRBV28 and TRBJ2-5; 10 bases map to TRBD2. V was clipped by 11 bases and J by 5 bases; unmatched bases: 8. The CDR3 has 13 amino acids. Looked up from germline, CDR1 is MDHEN and CDR2 is SYDVKM. The CDR3 is CASASGGPETQYF. In DNA form, the CDR3 reads TGTGCCTCCGCTAGCGGGGGCCCGGAGACCCAGTACTTC.

This clone was seen a few times. The chain joins TRBV30 to TRBJ1-3; D unclear. The CDR3 contains 13 residues. Trimming stripped 8 bases from V and 0 bases from J, with 11 bases between. CDR1 and CDR2 from the germline V gene are GTSNPN and SVGIG (reference sequence). The CDR3 bases are TGTGCCCAAAAGACTTTCTCTGGAAACACCATATATTTT. It encodes CAQKTFSGNTIYF.

The rearrangement links TRBV19 to TRBJ1-5; possible D gene TRBD1, 5 bases. The CDR3 runs 15 residues. Trimming shortened V by 7 bases and J by 0 bases, and 13 bases separated the two germline ends. Germline-derived CDR1 and CDR2 are LNHDA and SQIVND (reference sequence). Written as DNA, the CDR3 is TGTGCCAGTACGACAGATGGTGGTAGCAATCAGCCCCAGCATTTT. It translates to CASTTDGGSNQPQHF.

CDR3 sequence: CASSRGSLTEQYF. In nucleotides, the CDR3 is TGTGCCAGCAGTCGCGGCAGTCTAACGGAGCAGTACTTC. J is TRBJ2-7 and V is TRBV27, with unresolved D. Trimming took off 5 bases at V and 7 bases at J, with 15 bases between the two ends. Germline-derived CDR1 and CDR2 are MNHEY and SMNVEV (reference sequence). The CDR3 is 13 amino acids.

The chain recombines TRBV10-1 with TRBJ2-1; 7 bases match TRBD1. Germline CDR1 is WNHNN and CDR2 is SYGVQD (reference sequence). Trimming took 4 bases from V and 6 from J; bases not matched to a gene: 6. This CDR3 spans 14 amino acids. Here the CDR3 DNA reads TGCGCCAGCAGTGGGTGGACAGGTTCCAATGAGCAGTTCTTC. Its protein is CASSGWTGSNEQFF.

The chain employs TRBV7-3 and TRBJ2-3; a possible D gene is TRBD2 (6 bases). V lost 5 bases and J 1 base, leaving 16 bases between the germline ends. The CDR3 is 16 residues long. Germline CDR1 is SGHTA and CDR2 is FQGTGA. For the CDR3, the DNA is TGTGCCAGCAGCCTCCACGGGGGTCGGGGCACAGATACGCAGTATTTT. Residues: CASSLHGGRGTDTQYF.

This chain connects TRBV6-5 to TRBJ2-7, with a possible D match to TRBD2 (5 bases). Germline CDR1 reads MNHEY; CDR2 reads SVGAGI. The CDR3 has 12 residues. The V end lost 6 bases, the J end lost 7 bases, and 13 bases lay between the germline ends. CDR3 nucleotides: TGTGCCAGCAGAGAATTCGGGAATGAGCAGTACTTC. Encoded protein: CASREFGNEQYF.

The chain couples TRBV19 to TRBJ2-7; TRBD1 agrees at 7 bases. The ends lost 4 bases at V and 6 bases at J; junction bases unmatched: 9. CDR1 and CDR2 from the germline V gene are LNHDA and SQIVND (reference sequence). The CDR3 covers 14 residues. The CDR3 is CASSRGRSGGEQYF. The CDR3 DNA is TGTGCCAGTAGTAGGGGCAGGTCAGGGGGCGAGCAGTACTTC. Together with reference TRBV19 and TRBJ2-7, the CDR3 gives the full variable domain: DGGITQSPKYLFRKEGQNVTLSCEQNLNHDAMYWYRQDPGQGLRLIYYSQIVNDFQKGDIAEGYSVSREKKESFPLTVTSAQKNPTAFYLCASSRGRSGGEQYFGPGTRLTVT.

The table lists this clone with a few counts. The genes are TRBV7-3 and TRBJ2-3; 10 positions match TRBD2. Germline-derived CDR1 and CDR2 are SGHTA and FQGTGA. The CDR3 has 16 residues. V was clipped by 4 bases and J by 1 base; unmatched bases: 5. CDR3 coding DNA: TGTGCCAGCAGCTCCTTTGGGACTAGCGGCACAGATACGCAGTATTTT. This codes for CASSSFGTSGTDTQYF.

This chain joins TRBV5-4 and TRBJ2-3, with TRBD2 matching 8 bases. Per the germline V gene, CDR1 is SGHNT and CDR2 is YYREEE (reference sequence). V shed 5 bases, J shed 0 bases, and the junction held 2 bases outside the gene matches. This CDR3 is built from 14 residues. The chain's CDR3 is CASRSSGSTDTQYF. CDR3 nucleotides: TGTGCCAGCAGGTCTAGCGGGAGCACAGATACGCAGTATTTT.

The chain recombines TRBV28 with TRBJ1-2, with D possibly matching TRBD1 (5 bases). Germline lookup yields CDR1 MDHEN and CDR2 SYDVKM. V was trimmed by 5 bases and J by 8 bases, leaving 15 bases between them. This CDR3 contains 13 residues. CDR3 in amino acids: CASSTRGIWGYTF. For the CDR3, the DNA is TGTGCCAGCAGTACAAGGGGTATCTGGGGCTACACCTTC.

This clone was recorded a few times. V gene TRBV19 combines with J gene TRBJ1-2; possibly TRBD1 for D (5 bases). Germline assignment: CDR1 LNHDA and CDR2 SQIVND (reference sequence). The CDR3 totals 13 residues. The V end was cut by 5 bases, the J end by 3 bases, with 10 bases between. CDR3 nucleotides: TGTGCCAGTAGTCCTCAGGGCGACTATGGCTACACCTTC. It yields the protein CASSPQGDYGYTF.

This chain joins TRBV11-2 and TRBJ2-1, with TRBD2 matching over 10 bases. The CDR3 has 16 amino acids. The germline V gene has CDR1 SGHAT and CDR2 FQNNGV. After removal of 1 base from V and 9 bases from J, the junction contained 9 bases not matched to a gene. The CDR3 nucleotides are TGTGCCAGCAGCTTAGGCCCTAGCGGGAGTTTAGGTGAGCAGTTCTTC. It specifies CASSLGPSGSLGEQFF.

This chain uses TRBV5-4 with TRBJ2-5; 8 bases agree with TRBD1. V shed 4 bases and J 3 bases; nucleotides not matched to a gene: 8. The CDR3 has 15 amino acids. Germline V CDR1 and CDR2: SGHNT, YYREEE (reference sequence). This CDR3 reads CASSHPGGRKETQYF. DNA of the CDR3: TGTGCCAGCAGCCACCCAGGGGGCAGGAAAGAGACCCAGTACTTC.

The rearrangement links TRBV27 to TRBJ2-1; D is ambiguous. V lost 6 bases and J 7 bases, leaving 19 bases between the germline ends. Germline CDR1 reads MNHEY; CDR2 reads SMNVEV (reference sequence). The CDR3 runs 15 residues. CDR3 nucleotides: TGTGCCAGCAGCACTCCGGGTCCCCTTCTTAATGAGCAGTTCTTC. It is translated as CASSTPGPLLNEQFF.